Presented here are 13 T cell receptor beta chains from one specimen sequenced in a study of T-cell reconstitution after alpha-beta-depleted transplantation in children. Preparation of the TCRbeta library involved a method that used unique molecular identifiers. TCRdb independently ran MiXCR on the PCR reads; one entry per CDR3 protein. The sample has about 640,000 distinct CDR3 sequences, roughly 17% seen once. The sample here was PBMCs from the stem cell graft donor, taken from the stem cell graft. The source of these receptors is a human donor who donated a stem cell graft to a child with acute myeloid leukemia.

This clonotype was observed a few times. The chain is built from TRBV7-2 and TRBJ1-3, with a weak D call TRBD1 (6 bases). This CDR3 region has 16 residues. Deletions cut 1 base from V and 4 bases from J, with 14 bases between. Germline CDR1 reads SGHTA; CDR2 reads FQGNSA. CDR3 nucleotides: TGTGCCAGCAGCTTAGGATCATCGGGGGCAGGAAACACCATATATTTT. Its translation is CASSLGSSGAGNTIYF.

The chain recombines TRBV25-1 with TRBJ1-5; D unresolved. The germline CDR1 and CDR2 sequences are MGHDK and SYGVNS. CDR3 length: 16 residues. Trimming took off 4 bases at V and 1 base at J, with 14 bases between the two ends. The CDR3, as DNA: TGTGCCAGCAGTGGCTCGAACAAAAGGAGCAATCAGCCCCAGCATTTT. Its translation: CASSGSNKRSNQPQHF.

The gene calls are TRBV5-1 and TRBJ2-2, with 8 bases matching TRBD2. Germline V gene lookup returns CDR1 SGHRS and CDR2 YFSETQ. Germline trimming cut 0 bases from V and 3 bases from J; bases unmatched to any gene: 7. CDR3 size: 17 residues. The CDR3 loop reads CASSLEVAGPHTGELFF. CDR3 coding DNA: TGCGCCAGCAGCTTGGAAGTAGCGGGGCCCCACACCGGGGAGCTGTTTTTT. The whole variable domain, remainder taken from reference TRBV5-1 and TRBJ2-2, is KAGVTQTPRYLIKTRGQQVTLSCSPISGHRSVSWYQQTPGQGLQFLFEYFSETQRNKGNFPGRFSGRQFSNSRSEMNVSTLELGDSALYLCASSLEVAGPHTGELFFGEGSRLTVL.

The chain employs TRBV6-1 and TRBJ2-7; 9 nucleotides align to TRBD1. Unmatched junction bases numbered 1, after V lost 1 base and J lost 3 bases. Per germline, CDR1 MNHNS and CDR2 SASEGT. The CDR3 spans 14 residues. CDR3 coding DNA: TGTGCCAGCAGTGAAGGGGGACAGGGCTACGAGCAGTACTTC. Protein: CASSEGGQGYEQYF.

This clonotype was counted at least ten times. V usage is TRBV20-1 and J usage is TRBJ2-5, with D unclear. V was pared by 0 bases and J by 2 bases, with 10 bases between. This CDR3 has 14 residues. CDR1 is DFQATT and CDR2 is SNEGSKA in the germline V gene (reference sequence). CDR3 region: CSARESGRQETQYF. The CDR3 DNA reads as TGCAGTGCTAGAGAATCAGGACGGCAAGAGACCCAGTACTTC.

V gene TRBV12-3 or TRBV12-4 combines with J gene TRBJ2-1; D not resolved. The CDR3 has 11 amino acids. Trimming shortened V by 6 bases and J by 10 bases, and 10 bases separated the two germline ends. Written as DNA, the CDR3 is TGTGCCAGCAGGTTATTGGGGGAGCAGTTCTTC. Translated, it gives CASRLLGEQFF.

This clonotype was seen many times. The chain uses TRBV6-5 and TRBJ1-2; D ambiguous. Germline CDR1 reads MNHEY; CDR2 reads SVGAGI. V was pared by 3 bases and J by 0 bases, with 8 bases between. This CDR3 has 14 residues. The CDR3 bases are TGTGCCAGCAGTTATCGCGATGCTAACTATGGCTACACCTTC. This codes for CASSYRDANYGYTF.

Comment on this clonotype: This could be a read error, since a much larger clone is one nucleotide away. The genes are TRBV29-1 and TRBJ2-3, with D possibly being TRBD2 (6 bases). Per germline, CDR1 SQVTM and CDR2 ANQGSEA. The ends were cut back, 5 bases at V and 4 bases at J, with 22 bases in the middle. The CDR3 is made up of 16 amino acids. The chain's CDR3 is CSVSFWLMGGADTQYF. CDR3 DNA sequence: TGCAGCGTTAGTTTTTGGTTGATGGGCGGGGCAGATACGCAGTATTTT.

Ten or more counts support this clonotype. The genes are TRBV5-1 and TRBJ1-2; 8 bases map to TRBD1. The germline CDR1 and CDR2 sequences are SGHRS and YFSETQ. The V segment lost 4 bases and the J segment 0 bases; nucleotides outside the gene matches: 5. CDR3 length: 15 amino acids. CDR3 sequence: CASSIDRGANYGYTF. CDR3 nucleotides: TGCGCCAGCAGCATTGACAGGGGAGCTAACTATGGCTACACCTTC.

This clonotype showed up many times. The chain joins TRBV5-1 to TRBJ2-1; D not resolved. The CDR3 contains 15 residues. V was shortened by 4 bases and J by 2 bases, with 13 bases between the two germline ends. Germline V lookup: CDR1 SGHRS, CDR2 YFSETQ. CDR3 in amino acids: CASSGPGLPYNEQFF. The CDR3 bases are TGCGCCAGCAGCGGTCCGGGTCTCCCCTACAATGAGCAGTTCTTC.

About this clonotype itself: A much larger clone sits a single nucleotide away, making a read error possible. The chain carries TRBV29-1 and TRBJ2-5; D possibly corresponds to TRBD2 (5 bases). CDR3 length equals 14 residues. Germline CDR1 reads SQVTM; CDR2 reads ANQGSEA. The V end lost 3 bases, the J end lost 5 bases, and 16 bases lay between the germline ends. The CDR3 DNA sequence: TGCAGCGTTGATCTTCCCCTAGCTGAGGAGACCCAGTACTTC. Its translation: CSVDLPLAEETQYF.

The gene calls are TRBV10-3 and TRBJ1-1, with 8 bases lining up with TRBD1. Germline CDR1 ENHRY, CDR2 SYGVKD. The CDR3 is 15 amino acids. The J segment lost 1 base and the V segment lost 3 bases, leaving 4 bases of the junction unmatched. In DNA form, the CDR3 reads TGTGCCATCAGTGACTACAGGGGGGCGAACACTGAAGCTTTCTTT. This codes for CAISDYRGANTEAFF.

In its sample, this clonotype was seen a few times. The rearrangement joins TRBV7-9 to TRBJ2-7, with 8 bases identical to TRBD1. Germline CDR1 SEHNR, CDR2 FQNEAQ (reference sequence). The CDR3 spans 14 residues. J gave up 7 bases and V 3 bases, and 8 bases lay outside the gene matches. DNA of the CDR3: TGTGCCAGCAGCTTGGGGGGACAGGCGGCGGAGCAGTACTTC. This translates into CASSLGGQAAEQYF.